This record covers a single T cell receptor beta chain. This entry belongs to a study of early T cells in non-severe SARS-CoV-2 infection. V lost 6 bases to trimming and J lost 4 bases, with 6 bases between them. Germline CDR1 SQVTM, CDR2 ANQGSEA. CDR3 size: 11 residues. TCRdb reprocessed the 5' RACE reads with MiXCR, giving one entry per CDR3 protein. The data show 50,000 to 65,000 distinct CDR3 sequences, with about 11% seen just once and 2.5% to 3.5% held by the top ten. The chain links TRBV29-1 to TRBJ2-2; no reliable D call. The clonotype comes from an adult who was a healthcare worker with PCR-confirmed SARS-CoV-2 infection or an uninfected control (not recorded which). The sample in question was whole blood, obtained at baseline. CDR3 in DNA: TGCAGCGTCTCAAGCACCGGGGAGCTGTTTTTT. Its protein product is CSVSSTGELFF.